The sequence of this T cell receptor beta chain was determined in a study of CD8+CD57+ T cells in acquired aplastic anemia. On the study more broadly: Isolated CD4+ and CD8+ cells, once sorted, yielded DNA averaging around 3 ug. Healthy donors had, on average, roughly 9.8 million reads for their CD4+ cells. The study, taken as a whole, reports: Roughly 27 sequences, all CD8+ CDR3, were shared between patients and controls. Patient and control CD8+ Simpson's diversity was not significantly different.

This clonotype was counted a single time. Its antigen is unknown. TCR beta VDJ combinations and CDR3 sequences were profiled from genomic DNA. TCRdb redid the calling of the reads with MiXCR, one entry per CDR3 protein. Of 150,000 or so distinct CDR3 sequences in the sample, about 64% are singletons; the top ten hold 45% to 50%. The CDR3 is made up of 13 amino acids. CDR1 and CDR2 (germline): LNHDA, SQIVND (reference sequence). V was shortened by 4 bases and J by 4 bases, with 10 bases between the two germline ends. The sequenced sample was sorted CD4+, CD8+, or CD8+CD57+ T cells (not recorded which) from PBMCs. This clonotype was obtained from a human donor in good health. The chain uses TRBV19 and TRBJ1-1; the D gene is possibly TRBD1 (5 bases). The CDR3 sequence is CASSSVGVTEAFF. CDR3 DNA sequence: TGTGCCAGTAGTAGTGTAGGGGTCACTGAAGCTTTCTTT. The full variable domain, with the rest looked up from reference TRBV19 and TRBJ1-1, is DGGITQSPKYLFRKEGQNVTLSCEQNLNHDAMYWYRQDPGQGLRLIYYSQIVNDFQKGDIAEGYSVSREKKESFPLTVTSAQKNPTAFYLCASSSVGVTEAFFGQGTRLTVV.